A selection of T cell receptor beta chains follows, all from one sample in a study of identical twins. TCRdb processed the 5' RACE reads anew with MiXCR; each CDR3 protein has one entry. The sample lists around 220,000 distinct CDR3 sequences; over 9.5% were seen once. The sample was memory T cells sorted from blood. Receptors originate from a man aged 50 to 59 in good health. CDR3s include the opening cysteine and the closing phenylalanine or tryptophan. The order of the fields is D gene, clone size, V gene, J gene, CDR3 DNA, CDR3 protein. The D gene is left open where the match is weak. Clone size, where shown, is once, few, many, or a class for clones that have expanded.

-,-,TRBV27,TRBJ1-1,TGTGCCAGCCCCGTAACTGAAGCTTTCTTT,CASPVTEAFF
-,few,TRBV7-2,TRBJ2-3,TGTGCCAGCAGCCGCAGGGGTCTTAGCACAGATACGCAGTATTTT,CASSRRGLSTDTQYF
TRBD1,-,TRBV5-4,TRBJ1-1,TGTGCCAGCAGCTGGGGGACAGGGATCACTGAAGCTTTCTTT,CASSWGTGITEAFF
-,many,TRBV29-1,TRBJ1-2,TGCAGCGTTGAGGACCGTTCTAACTATGGCTACACCTTC,CSVEDRSNYGYTF
-,-,TRBV6-2/TRBV6-3,TRBJ2-3,TGTGCCAGCAGTTACTCTCTCGGACTCAGAAGTCTCAACACAGATACGCAGTATTTT,CASSYSLGLRSLNTDTQYF
TRBD2,few,TRBV27,TRBJ2-5,TGTGCCAGCAGTCCGACGACTAGCACAGAGACCCAGTACTTC,CASSPTTSTETQYF
-,many,TRBV6-5,TRBJ2-1,TGTGCCAGCAGTTACGGGCCAACTTGGGGTGAGCAGTTCTTC,CASSYGPTWGEQFF
TRBD1,many,TRBV3-1,TRBJ2-7,TGTGCCAGCAGCCAATCCGGACAGGGGACCGAGCAGTACTTC,CASSQSGQGTEQYF
TRBD1,many,TRBV7-9,TRBJ2-1,TGTGCCAGCAGCTTCCCTCCAGGGGGCTCCTACAATGAGCAGTTCTTC,CASSFPPGGSYNEQFF
-,-,TRBV7-6,TRBJ2-1,TGTGCCAGCAGCTTCGGAGGCTCCTACAATGAGCAGTTCTTC,CASSFGGSYNEQFF
-,-,TRBV3-1,TRBJ2-3,TGTGCCAGCAGCCAAGGGGGGCGGTCCACAGATACGCAGTATTTT,CASSQGGRSTDTQYF
-,-,TRBV6-5,TRBJ2-5,TGTGCCAGCAGTTACTCAGGCACCCAAGAGACCCAGTACTTC,CASSYSGTQETQYF
-,few,TRBV20-1,TRBJ2-3,TGCAGTGAAATTCCTGCTAGCACAGATACGCAGTATTTT,CSEIPASTDTQYF
-,-,TRBV29-1,TRBJ1-1,TGCAGCGTAGGCAGGGTGGGACCGGACACTGAAGCTTTCTTT,CSVGRVGPDTEAFF
TRBD1,-,TRBV2,TRBJ2-2,TGTGCCACGGGACAGGGTAACACCGGGGAGCTGTTTTTT,CATGQGNTGELFF
TRBD2,many,TRBV5-1,TRBJ2-5,TGCGCCAGCAGCAAGAGCCCGGGACTAGTGATTGAGACCCAGTACTTC,CASSKSPGLVIETQYF
-,many,TRBV6-1,TRBJ1-1,TGTGCCAGCAGCAACAGGGAATCGAACACTGAAGCTTTCTTT,CASSNRESNTEAFF
TRBD2,-,TRBV20-1,TRBJ2-7,TGCAGTGCTAGCACCGGGACTAGCGGGAGGTACGAGCAGTACTTC,CSASTGTSGRYEQYF
TRBD1,many,TRBV4-2,TRBJ1-2,TGTGCCAGCAGCCAAGTGACAGGGGCGGACTATGGCTACACCTTC,CASSQVTGADYGYTF
TRBD1,-,TRBV20-1,TRBJ2-1,TGCAGTGCTAGATCGAGGACAGGGATCAATGAGCAGTTCTTC,CSARSRTGINEQFF
TRBD2,many,TRBV6-2/TRBV6-3,TRBJ2-7,TGTGCCGCGACCAGAGCGGGAGGTTCTCATTACGAGCAGTACTTC,CAATRAGGSHYEQYF
-,few,TRBV20-1,TRBJ1-4,TGCAGTGCGTCAGATGGGGTCACTAATGAAAAACTGTTTTTT,CSASDGVTNEKLFF
-,-,TRBV30,TRBJ2-1,TGTGCCTGGAGTGTCGGGACCATCAATGAGCAGTTCTTC,CAWSVGTINEQFF
-,many,TRBV29-1,TRBJ2-1,TGCAGCGTTGGTATAGGGACGGTCTCCTACAATGAGCAGTTCTTC,CSVGIGTVSYNEQFF
-,few,TRBV7-2,TRBJ2-3,TGTGCCAGCAGCTTAGTGTTGGGCAGAGGCACAGATACGCAGTATTTT,CASSLVLGRGTDTQYF
-,many,TRBV27,TRBJ1-5,TGTGCCAGCAGTTTAGCCGCTAGGAATCAGCCCCAGCATTTT,CASSLAARNQPQHF
-,few,TRBV29-1,TRBJ2-7,TGCAGTTTTCAGGGGGGCACGTACGAGCAGTACTTC,CSFQGGTYEQYF
TRBD1,few,TRBV12-3/TRBV12-4,TRBJ1-5,TGTGCCAGCACTCCAGGGGGGGGATGGCAGCCCCAGCATTTT,CASTPGGGWQPQHF
TRBD1,-,TRBV11-2,TRBJ2-7,TGTGCCAGCAGCACGGGACAGACGATAACCTACGAGCAGTACTTC,CASSTGQTITYEQYF
TRBD1,many,TRBV12-3/TRBV12-4,TRBJ2-5,TGTGCCAGCAGTTTTGGGACAGGTGAAGAGACCCAGTACTTC,CASSFGTGEETQYF
-,few,TRBV2,TRBJ2-7,TGTGCCAGCAGCGACTTCGGTGGTGGCCTCTACGAGCAGTACTTC,CASSDFGGGLYEQYF
-,many,TRBV15,TRBJ2-7,TGTGCCACCAGCAGACCAGGCTCCTACGAGCAGTACTTC,CATSRPGSYEQYF
-,many,TRBV4-1,TRBJ1-3,TGCGCCAGCAGCCAGCAGGTCGGAAACACCATATATTTT,CASSQQVGNTIYF
TRBD2,-,TRBV5-1,TRBJ2-1,TGCGCCAGCAGCTTAGGACTAGCGGGGGGATCAAGGAATGAGCAGTTCTTC,CASSLGLAGGSRNEQFF
TRBD1,-,TRBV20-1,TRBJ2-2,TGCAGTGCTACTAGACAGGGAAGTCGGCCCGGGGAGCTGTTTTTT,CSATRQGSRPGELFF
TRBD2,many,TRBV5-1,TRBJ2-7,TGCGCCAGCAGCTTTCTTCCTAGCGGCTACGAGCAGTACTTC,CASSFLPSGYEQYF
-,many,TRBV12-3/TRBV12-4,TRBJ1-1,TGTGCCAGCAGTTCTCGGTCGGTTTGGGGGACTGAAGCTTTCTTT,CASSSRSVWGTEAFF
TRBD2,few,TRBV24-1,TRBJ2-7,TGTGCCACCCTCCTAGCGGGATCCTACGAGCAGTACTTC,CATLLAGSYEQYF
-,many,TRBV6-6,TRBJ1-1,TGTGCCAGCCTAGACGGGGGAACTGAAGCTTTCTTT,CASLDGGTEAFF
-,-,TRBV27,TRBJ2-2,TGTGCCAGCACTCCGGGCCCCTCGGGGGAGCTGTTTTTT,CASTPGPSGELFF
-,-,TRBV4-2,TRBJ2-7,TGTGCCAGCAGCCAAGACGGCCTCATCCAGCCCCACGAGCAGTACTTC,CASSQDGLIQPHEQYF
TRBD2,few,TRBV24-1,TRBJ2-7,TGTGCCGCCGGCGCTAGCGGGGCCTACGAGCAGTACTTC,CAAGASGAYEQYF
-,many,TRBV4-3,TRBJ1-2,TGCGCCAGCAGCCAAGATTGGGGAGAGGTTTTGAGGGGCTACACCTTC,CASSQDWGEVLRGYTF
TRBD2,many,TRBV4-3,TRBJ2-5,TGCGCCAGCAGCCAAGAATTGACTAGCCGGTTCGAGACCCAGTACTTC,CASSQELTSRFETQYF
-,-,TRBV18,TRBJ1-5,TGTGCCAGCCAACAGGATAGCAATCAGCCCCAGCATTTT,CASQQDSNQPQHF
-,few,TRBV10-1,TRBJ1-1,TGCGCCAGCAGTGATGGGGCCCGGGCTTTCTTT,CASSDGARAFF
TRBD2,-,TRBV19,TRBJ2-7,TGTGCCAGTAGTCGCGGACTAGCGGGAGTATCTACTAACTACGAGCAGTACTTC,CASSRGLAGVSTNYEQYF
TRBD1,-,TRBV7-9,TRBJ2-7,TGTGCCAGCAGCTCACGACAGGGGACCCCCTACGAGCAGTACTTC,CASSSRQGTPYEQYF
-,few,TRBV25-1,TRBJ1-2,TGTGCCAGCAGTGACTACAGGGACTTTCATGGCTACACCTTC,CASSDYRDFHGYTF
-,few,TRBV25-1,TRBJ2-1,TGTGCCAGCAGTGATGGGTATGAGCAGTTCTTC,CASSDGYEQFF
-,few,TRBV4-1,TRBJ1-1,TGCGCCAGCAGAGGACTTCTTCGGAACACTGAAGCTTTCTTT,CASRGLLRNTEAFF
TRBD1,many,TRBV15,TRBJ2-2,TGTGCCACCAGCAGAGATTTTACAGGGGGTACCGGGGAGCTGTTTTTT,CATSRDFTGGTGELFF
TRBD1,few,TRBV12-3/TRBV12-4,TRBJ1-5,TGTGCCAGCAGTCGGACAGGGGGACCCAATCAGCCCCAGCATTTT,CASSRTGGPNQPQHF
TRBD2,-,TRBV7-2,TRBJ2-7,TGTGCCAGCAGCTTAGGAGGACGGCGCGGGGGTGAGCAGTACTTC,CASSLGGRRGGEQYF
TRBD2,-,TRBV11-3,TRBJ2-1,TGTGCCAGCAGCTTAAGGACTAGCGGGAACAATGAGCAGTTCTTC,CASSLRTSGNNEQFF
-,few,TRBV10-3,TRBJ2-1,TGTGCCATCAGGACGGACGCCAGCTCCTACAATGAGCAGTTCTTC,CAIRTDASSYNEQFF
-,-,TRBV3-1,TRBJ2-3,TGTGCCAGCAGCCAGTACGAGGTAGCGCTTAACACAGATACGCAGTATTTT,CASSQYEVALNTDTQYF